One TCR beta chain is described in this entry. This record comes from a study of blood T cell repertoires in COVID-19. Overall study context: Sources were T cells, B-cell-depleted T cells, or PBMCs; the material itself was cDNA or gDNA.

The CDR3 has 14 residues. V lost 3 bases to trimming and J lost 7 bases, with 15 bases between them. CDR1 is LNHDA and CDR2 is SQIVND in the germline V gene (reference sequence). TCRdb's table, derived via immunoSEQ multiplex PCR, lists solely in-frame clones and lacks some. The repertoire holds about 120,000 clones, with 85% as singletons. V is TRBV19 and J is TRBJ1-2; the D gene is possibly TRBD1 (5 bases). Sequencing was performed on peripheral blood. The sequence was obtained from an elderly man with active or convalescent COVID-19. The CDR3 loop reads CASSIVGWGPGYTF. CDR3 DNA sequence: TGTGCCAGTAGTATCGTAGGGTGGGGCCCTGGCTACACCTTC.